This entry describes one TCR beta chain. Its antigen is unknown. The data stem from a study of blood T cells in healthy people across ages. Study-wide background: Per every two T cells, about one barcoded beta molecule was captured by template switching. The study's findings and limits: The study found TCR beta diversity correlated strongly with naive T cell percentage. Without sorted subsets, naive and antigen-experienced compartments could not be conclusively compared.

The length of the CDR3 is 17 residues. V lost 0 bases and J lost 6; bases outside the gene matches: 13. Germline V gives CDR1 SGDLS, CDR2 YYNGEE. The donors, healthy Caucasians from Russia, were aged about 6 to 95. Then a second PCR, running roughly 6 to 11 cycles, was carried out with a sample-barcoded 5' primer and a J-beta primer mix. Each CDR3 protein is one row after TCRdb ran MiXCR on the 5' RACE reads. Of roughly 800,000 distinct CDR3 sequences in the sample, roughly 40% were seen once. The sample was blood. The sequence was collected from a man aged 18-30 years in good health. The rearrangement uses TRBV9 and TRBJ2-3; 7 nucleotides agree with TRBD2. In DNA form, the CDR3 reads TGTGCCAGCAGCGTAGGGTCCAGCGGGGCCTTAATGGATACGCAGTATTTT. It specifies CASSVGSSGALMDTQYF.